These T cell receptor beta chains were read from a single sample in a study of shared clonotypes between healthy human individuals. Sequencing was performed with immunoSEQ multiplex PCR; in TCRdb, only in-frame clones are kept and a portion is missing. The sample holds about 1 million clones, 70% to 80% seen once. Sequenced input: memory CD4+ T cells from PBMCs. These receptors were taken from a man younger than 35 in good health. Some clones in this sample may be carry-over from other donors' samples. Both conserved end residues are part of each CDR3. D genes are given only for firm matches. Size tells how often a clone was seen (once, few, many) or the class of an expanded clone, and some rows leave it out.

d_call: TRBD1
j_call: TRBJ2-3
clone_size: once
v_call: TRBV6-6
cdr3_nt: TGTGCCAGCAGAGGACAGGGCACAGATACGCAGTATTTT
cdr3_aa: CASRGQGTDTQYF

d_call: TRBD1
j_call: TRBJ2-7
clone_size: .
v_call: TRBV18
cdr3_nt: TGTGCCAGCTCCCCCGGGACAGACTACTACGAGCAGTACTTC
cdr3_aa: CASSPGTDYYEQYF

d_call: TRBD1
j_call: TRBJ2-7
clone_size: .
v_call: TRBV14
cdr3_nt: TGTGCCAGCAGCCAAGACGGGACAGGGTGGCACGAGCAGTACTTC
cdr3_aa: CASSQDGTGWHEQYF

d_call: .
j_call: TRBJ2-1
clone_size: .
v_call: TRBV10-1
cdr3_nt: TGCGCCAGCAGTGAGTCAACAAGGGGCCAAGGGCCAGACAATGAGCAGTTCTTC
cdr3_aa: CASSESTRGQGPDNEQFF

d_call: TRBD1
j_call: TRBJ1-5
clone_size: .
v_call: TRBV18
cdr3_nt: TGTGCCAGCTCACGAGGGGACAGTGGTCAGCCCCAGCATTTT
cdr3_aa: CASSRGDSGQPQHF

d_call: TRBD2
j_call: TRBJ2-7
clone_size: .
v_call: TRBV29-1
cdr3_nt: TGCAGCGTTGAAGGGACTAGCGGGAATGAGCAGTACTTC
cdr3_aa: CSVEGTSGNEQYF

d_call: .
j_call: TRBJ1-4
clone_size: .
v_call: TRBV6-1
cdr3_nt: TGTGCCAGCAGTGAAGAATGGGGAAATGAAAAACTGTTTTTT
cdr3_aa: CASSEEWGNEKLFF

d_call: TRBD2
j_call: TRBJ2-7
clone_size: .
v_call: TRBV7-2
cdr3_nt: TGTGCCAGCAGCCCTGGACTAGCTGGCGACGAGCAGTACTTC
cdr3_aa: CASSPGLAGDEQYF

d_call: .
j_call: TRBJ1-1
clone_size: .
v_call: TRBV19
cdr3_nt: TGTGCCAGTAGTGTGATGGGGGGGAACACTGAAGCTTTCTTT
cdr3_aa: CASSVMGGNTEAFF

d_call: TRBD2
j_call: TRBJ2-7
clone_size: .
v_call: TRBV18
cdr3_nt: TGTGCCAGCTCACCAGACGGGAGGGCCCTCTACGAGCAGTACTTC
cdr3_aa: CASSPDGRALYEQYF

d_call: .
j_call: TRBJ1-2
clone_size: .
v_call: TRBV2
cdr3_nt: TGTGCCAGCAGCATCTCAGGGAACCCCCCTAACTATGGCTACACCTTC
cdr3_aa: CASSISGNPPNYGYTF

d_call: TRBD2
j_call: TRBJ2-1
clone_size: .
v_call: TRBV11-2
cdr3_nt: TGTGCCAGCAGCTTGCCCCGGGAGGCGTACAATGAGCAGTTCTTC
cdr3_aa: CASSLPREAYNEQFF

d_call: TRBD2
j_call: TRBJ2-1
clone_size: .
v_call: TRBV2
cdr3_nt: TGTGCCAGCAGAGTTGGACTAGCTCACAATGAGCAGTTCTTC
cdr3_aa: CASRVGLAHNEQFF

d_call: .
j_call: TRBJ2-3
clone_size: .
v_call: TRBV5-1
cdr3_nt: TGCGCCAGCAGCTTGGGGGGACTCGGTGCAGATACGCAGTATTTT
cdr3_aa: CASSLGGLGADTQYF

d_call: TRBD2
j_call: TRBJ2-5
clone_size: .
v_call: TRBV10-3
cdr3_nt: TGTGCCATCAGTGAGTCTATTCCGGGAGCGGGAGGGGAGACCCAGTACTTC
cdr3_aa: CAISESIPGAGGETQYF

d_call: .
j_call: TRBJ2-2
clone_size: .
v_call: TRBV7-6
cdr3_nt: TGTGCCAGCAGCTTAGCGCAGGTCAGAAACACCGGGGAGCTGTTTTTT
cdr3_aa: CASSLAQVRNTGELFF

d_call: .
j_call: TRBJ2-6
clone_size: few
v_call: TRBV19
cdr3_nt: TGTGCCACTAGAGCCGGGGCAGGCCCCGGCCCTGGGGCCAACGTCCTGACTTTC
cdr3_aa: CATRAGAGPGPGANVLTF

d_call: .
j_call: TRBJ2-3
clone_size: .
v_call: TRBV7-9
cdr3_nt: TGTGCCAGCAGCCGGCGGGCGTCTAGGACAGATACGCAGTATTTT
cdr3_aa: CASSRRASRTDTQYF

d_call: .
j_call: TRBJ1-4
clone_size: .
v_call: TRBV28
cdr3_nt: TGTGCCAGCGGGGGTAGGGGGGAAAAACTGTTTTTT
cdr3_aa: CASGGRGEKLFF

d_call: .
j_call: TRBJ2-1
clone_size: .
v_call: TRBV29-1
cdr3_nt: TGCCCCCCCACCGGGGTCGGCAATGAGCAGTTCTTC
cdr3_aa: CPPTGVGNEQFF

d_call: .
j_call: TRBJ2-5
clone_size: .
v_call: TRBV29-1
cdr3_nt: TGCAGCGTCAAACCCTATTACAGGTACCAAGAGACCCAGTACTTC
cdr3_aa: CSVKPYYRYQETQYF

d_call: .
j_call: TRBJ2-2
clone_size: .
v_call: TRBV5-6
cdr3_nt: TGTGCCAGCAGCTTGGCCGGCATAAACACCGGGGAGCTGTTTTTT
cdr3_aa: CASSLAGINTGELFF

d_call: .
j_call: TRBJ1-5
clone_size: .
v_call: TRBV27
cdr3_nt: TGTGCCAGCACTAGGGGTAATCAGCCCCAGCATTTT
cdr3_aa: CASTRGNQPQHF

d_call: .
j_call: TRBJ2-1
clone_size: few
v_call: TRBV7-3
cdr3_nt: TGTGCCAGCAGCTTAAACTTCAGGGACGAGCAGTTCTTC
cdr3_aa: CASSLNFRDEQFF

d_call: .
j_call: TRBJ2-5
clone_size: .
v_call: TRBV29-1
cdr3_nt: TGCAGCGTTGGCCCCCCTCTTTACTTGGAAGAGACCCAGTACTTC
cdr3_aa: CSVGPPLYLEETQYF

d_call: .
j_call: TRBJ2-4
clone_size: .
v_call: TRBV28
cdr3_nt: TGTGCCAGCAGTTTAAGGGTGCCGGGCATTCAGTACTTC
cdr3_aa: CASSLRVPGIQYF

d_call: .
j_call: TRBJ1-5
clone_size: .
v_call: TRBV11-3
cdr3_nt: TGTGCCAGCAGCTTAGGTCAGCCCCAGCATTTT
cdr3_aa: CASSLGQPQHF

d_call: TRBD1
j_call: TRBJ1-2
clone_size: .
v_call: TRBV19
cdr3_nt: TGTGCCAGTACCACGGACAGGGAGCGTTATGGCTACACCTTC
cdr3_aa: CASTTDRERYGYTF

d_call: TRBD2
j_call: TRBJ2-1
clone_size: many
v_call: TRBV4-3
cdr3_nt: TGCGCCAGCAGCCAAGATGCAATAGCGGGAGTCAATGAGCAGTTCTTC
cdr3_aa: CASSQDAIAGVNEQFF

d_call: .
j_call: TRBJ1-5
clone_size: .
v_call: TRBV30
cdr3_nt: TGTGCCTGGAGTGAGGGGGGCAATCAGCCCCAGCATTTT
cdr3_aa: CAWSEGGNQPQHF

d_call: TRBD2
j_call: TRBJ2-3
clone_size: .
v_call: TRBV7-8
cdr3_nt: TGTGCCAGCAGCTTACGCCCTAGCGGAGATACGCAGTATTTT
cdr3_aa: CASSLRPSGDTQYF

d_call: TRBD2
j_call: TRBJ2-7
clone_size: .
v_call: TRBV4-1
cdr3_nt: TGCGCCAGCAGCACTTCGGGACTAGCGGGCCAGGGGGAGCAGTACTTC
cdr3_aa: CASSTSGLAGQGEQYF

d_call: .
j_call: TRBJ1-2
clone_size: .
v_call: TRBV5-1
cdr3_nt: TGCGCCAGCAGCATAAGTTCAGGGGAGGGCTACACCTTC
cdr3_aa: CASSISSGEGYTF

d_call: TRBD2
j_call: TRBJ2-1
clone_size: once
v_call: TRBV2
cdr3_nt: TGTGCCAGCAGTTCACAACTAGCGGCTACATACAATGAGCAGTTCTTC
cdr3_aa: CASSSQLAATYNEQFF

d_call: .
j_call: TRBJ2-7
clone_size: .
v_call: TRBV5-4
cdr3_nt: TGTGCCAGCAGCGCTCCAGGTGAAACCGAGCAGTACTTC
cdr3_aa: CASSAPGETEQYF

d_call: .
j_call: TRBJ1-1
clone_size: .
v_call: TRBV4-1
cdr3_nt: TGCGCCAGCAGCCAAGATCGTGACGCGGAAGCTTTCTTT
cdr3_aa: CASSQDRDAEAFF

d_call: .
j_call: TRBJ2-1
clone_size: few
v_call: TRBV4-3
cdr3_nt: TGCGCCAGCAGCCAAGAACGGGATTCCTACAATGAGCAGTTCTTC
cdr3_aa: CASSQERDSYNEQFF

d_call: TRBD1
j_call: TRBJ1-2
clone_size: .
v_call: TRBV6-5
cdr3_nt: TGTGCCAGCAGTTACTCGACAGGGGGACGCTACACCTTC
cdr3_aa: CASSYSTGGRYTF

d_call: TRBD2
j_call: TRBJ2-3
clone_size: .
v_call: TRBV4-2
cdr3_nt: TGTGCCAGCAGCCAAGATGTGCAGCGGGGGAGTGGTACGCAGTATTTT
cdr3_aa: CASSQDVQRGSGTQYF

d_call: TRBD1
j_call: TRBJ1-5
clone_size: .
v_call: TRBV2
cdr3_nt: TGTGCCAGCAGTCCGGACAGGGGACTCAATCAGCCCCAGCATTTT
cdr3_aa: CASSPDRGLNQPQHF

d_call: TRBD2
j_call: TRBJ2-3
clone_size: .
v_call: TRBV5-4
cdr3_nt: TGTGCCAGCAGCTTGGGGCGGGAGGGCCAACATACGCAGTATTTT
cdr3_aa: CASSLGREGQHTQYF

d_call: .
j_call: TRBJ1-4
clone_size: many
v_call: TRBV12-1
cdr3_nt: TGTGCCAGCAGCTTTGGGACAGAAGCAACTAATGAAAAACTGTTTTTT
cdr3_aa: CASSFGTEATNEKLFF

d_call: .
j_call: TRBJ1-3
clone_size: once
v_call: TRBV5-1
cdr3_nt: TGCGCCAGCAGCTTGGCTTTAATGGCGGCAGACTCTGGAAACACCATATATTTT
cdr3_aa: CASSLALMAADSGNTIYF

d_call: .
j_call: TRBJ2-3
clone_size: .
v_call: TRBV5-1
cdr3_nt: TGCGCCAGCAGCTTGGCCAGGGAAGGGGATACGCAGTATTTT
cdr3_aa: CASSLAREGDTQYF